The subject of this entry is one T cell receptor beta chain. This sample stems from a study of control samples from healthy donors and cancer patients. J was trimmed by 6 bases and V by 6 bases; bases with no gene match: 10. The CDR3 covers 16 residues. In germline, CDR1 is SGHNT, CDR2 YENEEA. Repertoires were generated with immunoSEQ multiplex PCR, while TCRdb's copy carries only in-frame clones and drops some. The sample includes approximately 150,000 clones, more than 85% of them seen just once. The chain carries TRBV11-3 and TRBJ2-2, with TRBD1 matching 10 bases. Source material: blood. The TCR originated in a man aged 25 to 40 in good health. The CDR3 coding sequence is TGTGCCAGCAGTCGAGGGACAGGGGATTTCGCCGGGGAGCTGTTTTTT. This translates into CASSRGTGDFAGELFF.